Below, 25 T cell receptor beta chains from the same sample are listed, as sequenced in a study of T cell responses to AZD1222 COVID-19 vaccine. TCRdb's table, derived via immunoSEQ multiplex PCR, lists solely in-frame clones and lacks some. The table records approximately 180,000 clones, around nine tenths of them present only once. This specimen consisted of peripheral blood, obtained on day 0 of AZD1222 vaccination. The source is an adult in good health.

The genes are TRBV30 and TRBJ1-2; TRBD1 is a possible D gene (6 bases). The length of the CDR3 is 19 residues. V was cut by 2 bases and J by 0 bases, with 25 bases left in between. Germline lookup yields CDR1 GTSNPN and CDR2 SVGIG (reference sequence). The CDR3 DNA is TGTGCCTGGAGTACCGGGAGGGGGGTTATTTCCCCTACTAACTATGGCTACACCTTC. As protein: CAWSTGRGVISPTNYGYTF.

The chain uses TRBV5-1 and TRBJ2-1; TRBD2 matches at 8 bases. This CDR3 has 16 amino acids. From germline, CDR1 is SGHRS and CDR2 YFSETQ. The ends lost 3 bases at V and 0 bases at J; junction bases unmatched: 5. Written as DNA, the CDR3 is TGCGCCAGCAGCTCCTTAGCGGGGAGCTCCTACAATGAGCAGTTCTTC. It specifies CASSSLAGSSYNEQFF.

This chain uses TRBV11-2 with TRBJ2-1; maybe TRBD2 (6 bases). V was pared by 6 bases and J by 9 bases, with 9 bases between. The CDR3 is made up of 11 amino acids. Germline-derived CDR1 and CDR2 are SGHAT and FQNNGV. CDR3 protein: CASSRGSEQFF. CDR3 sequence (DNA): TGTGCCAGCAGTCGGGGGAGTGAGCAGTTCTTC.

This chain joins TRBV9 and TRBJ2-1, with D tentatively TRBD1 or TRBD2 (5 bases each). Germline-derived CDR1 and CDR2 are SGDLS and YYNGEE. The CDR3 runs to 16 residues. The V gene lost 2 bases and the J gene lost 5 bases, with 17 bases spanning the gap. In nucleotides, the CDR3 is TGTGCCAGCAGCGTCTCTCCCGGGACCACCAACAATGAGCAGTTCTTC. Translated: CASSVSPGTTNNEQFF. The whole variable domain, filled in from reference TRBV9 and TRBJ2-1, reads DSGVTQTPKHLITATGQRVTLRCSPRSGDLSVYWYQQSLDQGLQFLIQYYNGEERAKGNILERFSAQQFPDLHSELNLSSLELGDSALYFCASSVSPGTTNNEQFFGPGTRLTVL.

The chain is built from TRBV28 and TRBJ1-1, with TRBD1 matching 9 bases. Germline CDR1 is MDHEN and CDR2 is SYDVKM. The CDR3 has 16 residues. V lost 3 bases, J lost 6 bases, and 11 bases stayed unmatched. The CDR3 here is CASSFTGGVYNPEAFF. CDR3 in DNA: TGTGCCAGCAGTTTTACAGGGGGCGTCTATAATCCTGAAGCTTTCTTT.

The chain has TRBV28 and TRBJ2-1; 7 bases line up with TRBD1. Germline trimming cut 5 bases from V and 0 bases from J; bases unmatched to any gene: 1. Germline values: CDR1 MDHEN, CDR2 SYDVKM. The CDR3 runs to 14 residues. The CDR3 nucleotides read TGTGCCAGCAGTCCAGGGGGCTCCTACAATGAGCAGTTCTTC. Its protein product is CASSPGGSYNEQFF.

The CDR3 DNA sequence: TGTGCCAGCAATGCAGGGGGGGGCTCCTATGGCTACACCTTC. Translated: CASNAGGGSYGYTF. This chain connects TRBV5-4 to TRBJ1-2; the match to TRBD1 covers 7 bases. The CDR3 runs to 14 residues. Germline V gene lookup returns CDR1 SGHNT and CDR2 YYREEE (reference sequence). Trimming removed 6 bases from V and 4 bases from J; junction bases left unmatched: 9. Full variable domain (outside the CDR3, taken from reference TRBV5-4 and TRBJ1-2): ETGVTQSPTHLIKTRGQQVTLRCSSQSGHNTVSWYQQALGQGPQFIFQYYREEENGRGNFPPRFSGLQFPNYSSELNVNALELDDSALYLCASNAGGGSYGYTFGSGTRLTVV.

The chain couples TRBV5-8 to TRBJ1-2; D gene unclear. Deletions cut 1 base from V and 8 bases from J, with 9 bases between. This CDR3 contains 12 residues. The germline V gene encodes CDR1 SGHTS and CDR2 YDEGEE. The CDR3 DNA sequence: TGTGCCAGCAGCTTGTTAGAGCGAGGCTACACCTTC. Translation: CASSLLERGYTF.

The genes are TRBV10-3 and TRBJ1-5; 7 bases are a match to TRBD1. The J segment lost 7 bases and the V segment lost 6 bases, leaving 6 bases of the junction unmatched. The CDR3 sequence is 13 residues long. The germline gives CDR1 ENHRY, CDR2 SYGVKD. The CDR3 region is CAIRGQESQPQHF. CDR3 nucleotides: TGTGCCATCAGAGGACAGGAGAGCCAGCCCCAGCATTTT.

The chain is built from TRBV5-1 and TRBJ2-1, with D maybe TRBD2 (6 bases). Deletions cut 4 bases from V and 6 bases from J, with 17 bases between. CDR3 length: 15 residues. CDR1 and CDR2 from the germline V gene are SGHRS and YFSETQ. CDR3 amino acids: CASSISGNGLNEQFF. The CDR3 nucleotides are TGCGCCAGCAGCATTAGCGGCAATGGGCTCAATGAGCAGTTCTTC. The full variable domain, in which reference TRBV5-1 and TRBJ2-1 provide the parts outside the CDR3, is KAGVTQTPRYLIKTRGQQVTLSCSPISGHRSVSWYQQTPGQGLQFLFEYFSETQRNKGNFPGRFSGRQFSNSRSEMNVSTLELGDSALYLCASSISGNGLNEQFFGPGTRLTVL.

The chain links TRBV3-1 (or the pseudogene TRBV3-2) to TRBJ2-6; 11 bases match TRBD2. V dropped 0 bases and J dropped 0; count of bases not matched to a gene: 7. Germline CDR1 is LGHDT and CDR2 is YNNKEL (reference sequence). The CDR3 length is 20 residues. The CDR3 DNA follows: TGTGCCAGCAGCCAAGAGAGACTAGCGGGAATCTACTCTGGGGCCAACGTCCTGACTTTC. Translation: CASSQERLAGIYSGANVLTF.

CDR3 residues: CASSPSGIPYEQYF. CDR3 DNA sequence: TGTGCCAGCAGCCCTAGCGGGATCCCCTACGAGCAGTACTTC. This chain connects TRBV7-9 to TRBJ2-7; TRBD2 aligns across 9 bases. Germline V gene sequence: CDR1 SEHNR, CDR2 FQNEAQ (reference sequence). The CDR3 covers 14 residues. Losses at the gene ends were 5 bases for V and 2 bases for J; bases not matched to a gene: 4.

The rearrangement uses TRBV11-2 and TRBJ1-5; the match to TRBD1 covers 8 bases. The V and J ends lost 1 base and 10 bases, in that order; junction bases with no gene match: 6. The CDR3 spans 14 residues. Germline V gives CDR1 SGHAT, CDR2 FQNNGV. The CDR3 loop is CASSLVGQGGPQHF. In nucleotides, the CDR3 is TGTGCCAGCAGCTTAGTTGGACAGGGCGGACCCCAGCATTTT.

V and J are TRBV19 and TRBJ1-1; a possible D gene is TRBD1 (5 bases). Per germline, CDR1 LNHDA and CDR2 SQIVND (reference sequence). This CDR3 contains 16 residues. Trimming cost V 4 bases and J 4 bases, with 19 bases left between them. The CDR3, as DNA: TGTGCCAGTAGTAGCCCACCCCAGGGAGCGGGCACTGAAGCTTTCTTT. Translated, it gives CASSSPPQGAGTEAFF.

CDR3 residues: CASSRDMYTGELFF. CDR3 DNA: TGTGCCAGCAGTAGGGATATGTACACCGGGGAGCTGTTTTTT. The rearrangement joins TRBV2 to TRBJ2-2; D is undetermined. The CDR3 length is 14 residues. The ends were cut back, 5 bases at V and 3 bases at J, with 10 bases in the middle. The germline V gene encodes CDR1 SNHLY and CDR2 FYNNEI. The entire variable domain, with the rest obtained from reference TRBV2 and TRBJ2-2, is as follows: EPEVTQTPSHQVTQMGQEVILRCVPISNHLYFYWYRQILGQKVEFLVSFYNNEISEKSEIFDDQFSVERPDGSNFTLKIRSTKLEDSAMYFCASSRDMYTGELFFGEGSRLTVL.

The rearrangement joins TRBV19 to TRBJ1-1, with no clear D. CDR1 is LNHDA and CDR2 is SQIVND in the germline V gene (reference sequence). This CDR3 has 13 amino acids. V was clipped by 7 bases and J by 7 bases, with 16 bases between them. CDR3 DNA: TGTGCCAGTACCAATTCCGCACGTGTTGAAGCTTTCTTT. Amino acids: CASTNSARVEAFF.

The chain carries TRBV5-1 and TRBJ2-2; 11 bases match TRBD2. Trimming cost V 4 bases and J 5 bases; bases outside gene matches: 4. Germline CDR1 reads SGHRS; CDR2 reads YFSETQ. The CDR3 loop spans 15 amino acids. The CDR3 protein is CASSSLAGGTGELFF. The CDR3 region has the DNA TGCGCCAGCAGCAGTCTAGCGGGAGGAACCGGGGAGCTGTTTTTT. Filled out from reference TRBV5-1 and TRBJ2-2, the complete variable domain reads KAGVTQTPRYLIKTRGQQVTLSCSPISGHRSVSWYQQTPGQGLQFLFEYFSETQRNKGNFPGRFSGRQFSNSRSEMNVSTLELGDSALYLCASSSLAGGTGELFFGEGSRLTVL.

The CDR3 nucleotides read TGTGCCAGCAGCTTGCTCGCGGGAGGGCCCCTGGGGCAAGAGACCCAGTACTTC. Translated: CASSLLAGGPLGQETQYF. The chain is built from TRBV7-6 and TRBJ2-5; 9 nucleotides align to TRBD2. This CDR3 comprises 18 residues. Trimming took 3 bases from V and 2 from J; bases not matched to a gene: 13. Germline CDR1 SGHVS, CDR2 FNYEAQ.

The V and J genes are TRBV5-1 and TRBJ2-3; 8 nucleotides line up with TRBD1. The germline V gene has CDR1 SGHRS and CDR2 YFSETQ. After removal of 2 bases from V and 3 bases from J, the junction contained 5 bases not matched to a gene. CDR3 length: 15 amino acids. CDR3 in amino acids: CASSLEDRVTDTQYF. The CDR3 DNA reads as TGCGCCAGCAGCTTAGAGGACAGGGTTACAGATACGCAGTATTTT. The whole variable domain, filled in from reference TRBV5-1 and TRBJ2-3, reads KAGVTQTPRYLIKTRGQQVTLSCSPISGHRSVSWYQQTPGQGLQFLFEYFSETQRNKGNFPGRFSGRQFSNSRSEMNVSTLELGDSALYLCASSLEDRVTDTQYFGPGTRLTVL.

The V and J genes are TRBV30 and TRBJ2-6; TRBD1 matches 7 bases. Germline loops: CDR1 GTSNPN, CDR2 SVGIG (reference sequence). The CDR3 covers 16 residues. CDR3 nucleotides: TGTGCACGAGAGGACAGGTTTAACTCTGGGGCCAACGTCCTGACTTTC. Encoded protein: CAREDRFNSGANVLTF.

The chain is built from TRBV29-1 and TRBJ1-4; a weak D match, TRBD1 (5 bases). There are 12 residues in the CDR3. V lost 5 bases and J 8 bases, leaving 12 bases between the germline ends. Germline V gives CDR1 SQVTM, CDR2 ANQGSEA. As DNA, the CDR3 is TGCAGCGTTAAAGGGGTAAACGAAAAACTGTTTTTT. This codes for CSVKGVNEKLFF.

The chain is built from TRBV20-1 and TRBJ2-5; no clear D. CDR3 size: 10 residues. Trimming took off 6 bases at V and 4 bases at J, with 6 bases between the two ends. Germline V CDR1 and CDR2: DFQATT, SNEGSKA (reference sequence). CDR3 protein: CSAGIETQYF. The CDR3 DNA reads TGCAGTGCAGGGATAGAGACCCAGTACTTC.

The gene calls are TRBV6-5 and TRBJ1-3; maybe TRBD1 (6 bases). Per the germline V gene, CDR1 is MNHEY and CDR2 is SVGAGI. Trimming left V 8 bases short and J 3 bases short, with 14 bases between. The CDR3 covers 14 residues. CDR3 sequence (DNA): TGTGCCAGCGGCGGGGGCGGGTTTGGAAACACCATATATTTT. Its translation: CASGGGGFGNTIYF.

The chain has TRBV5-1 and TRBJ1-1, with D uncertain. The germline gives CDR1 SGHRS, CDR2 YFSETQ. The CDR3 is made up of 11 amino acids. Trimming pared 4 bases from V and 5 bases from J, leaving 6 bases between. The CDR3 spells CASSDLTEAFF. In nucleotides, the CDR3 is TGCGCCAGCAGCGACTTGACTGAAGCTTTCTTT.

This clone was recorded only once. V gene TRBV6-1 combines with J gene TRBJ2-5; no reliable D call. The V end was cut by 0 bases, the J end by 9 bases, with 17 bases between. CDR1 and CDR2 from the germline V gene are MNHNS and SASEGT. The CDR3 has 15 residues. CDR3 nucleotide sequence: TGTGCCAGCAGTGAAGCAGCAGGATCCCTCTTGGCCCAGTACTTC. Residues: CASSEAAGSLLAQYF.